The clone carrying this TCR beta chain was recorded many times. The antigen remains unidentified. These data are taken from a study of spatial heterogeneity in lung cancer. Study-wide context: The library had UMIs, and each TCR and UMI pair averaged more than ten raw reads. Study results and caveats: Expanded tumor TCRs that were ubiquitous appeared in blood more at resection than follow-up.

Germline CDR1 is SGHTA and CDR2 is FQGNSA. V lost 3 bases, J lost 5 bases, and 8 bases lay in between. The CDR3 loop spans 14 amino acids. The presence of a unique molecular identifier marked each TCR cDNA molecule. TCRdb independently ran MiXCR on the 5' RACE reads; one entry per CDR3 protein. The repertoire holds 25,000 or so distinct CDR3 sequences, with about 4.5% as singletons. Noted time point: sample taken at primary tumor resection. No cell sorting; template was whole RNA from tumor, lung tissue or PBMC. Samples were obtained from around 72 donors, all untreated early-stage non-small cell lung cancer patients.

The sequence came from a male donor with early-stage non-small cell lung cancer. The chain employs TRBV7-2 and TRBJ1-6; D is undetermined. Source: PBMCs, taken at surgery. The CDR3 is CASSLRRDNSPLHF. The CDR3 region has the DNA TGTGCCAGCAGCTTGCGTAGGGATAATTCACCCCTCCACTTT.